This T cell receptor (beta chain) was sequenced in a study of cytomegalovirus exposure and HLA in healthy donors. Whole-study findings and limits: Earlier analysis yielded a pattern in which most TCR beta V segments were productive about 87% or about 30% of the time. The authors listed 150 to 200 TCR beta chains as cytomegalovirus-associated. Common viral pathogens were later found to be apparently linked to several of the most significant clusters.

This clone was picked up a small number of times. Its antigen is as yet unknown. The PCR contained 60 Vbeta and 13 Jbeta primers. Per the original data handling: Unique TCR beta chains numbered about 79 million in a later analysis, with roughly 10 million shared. This table comes from immunoSEQ multiplex PCR, and its TCRdb copy is limited to in-frame clones, with some not included. For V, J and clone size, that table is used; D and trimming come from the DNA. The repertoire holds some 81,000 clones, with around 70% as singletons. V dropped 6 bases and J dropped 7 bases, with 13 bases sitting between them. Per the germline V gene, CDR1 is MNHEY and CDR2 is SVGAGI. The CDR3 sequence is 13 residues long.

The TCR sequence derives from a woman between 35 and 50 years old in good health and CMV-seropositive. The chain has TRBV6-5 and TRBJ2-1; D might be TRBD2 (6 bases). Sequencing used PBMCs. The CDR3 DNA reads TGTGCCAGCAGGGGGGGACTGATTAATGAGCAGTTCTTC. Amino acid sequence: CASRGGLINEQFF.